This T cell receptor beta chain emerged from a study of CD8 T cells in ankylosing spondylitis. The table lists this clonotype with many counts. The target antigen is unknown. Germline V CDR1 and CDR2: SGHAT, FQNNGV. This CDR3 contains 14 residues. The V and J ends lost 5 bases and 3 bases respectively, with 14 bases between them. TCRdb re-called the 5' RACE reads with MiXCR, one entry per CDR3 protein. The repertoire holds around 130,000 distinct CDR3 sequences, with about an eighth as singletons. Overall study findings and caveats: Clones linked with disease were CD8+ and fairly uncommon in the peripheral blood.

This clonotype was obtained from a female donor with ankylosing spondylitis or in good health (not recorded which). The chain links TRBV11-2 to TRBJ2-7; possibly TRBD2 for D (6 bases). The sample taken for sequencing was blood, either unsorted or a sorted T cell fraction (not recorded which). In nucleotides, the CDR3 is TGTGCCAGCAGCCCACTTTGGGACTTCTACGAGCAGTACTTC. Its protein product is CASSPLWDFYEQYF.